Listed here are 23 T cell receptor beta chains from one sample, sequenced in a study of blood T cell repertoires in COVID-19. Libraries were prepared by immunoSEQ multiplex PCR; TCRdb keeps only in-frame clonotypes and omits some of them. The data hold 250,000 to 350,000 clones, with about nine tenths observed a single time. Specimen: peripheral blood. These receptors were collected from a woman aged 45-65 years who had recovered from COVID-19.

CDR3 protein: CASSLALANTDTQYF. CDR3 DNA sequence: TGCGCCAGCAGCTTGGCCCTGGCCAACACAGATACGCAGTATTTT. The chain couples TRBV5-1 to TRBJ2-3; the D is unclear. V was cut by 0 bases and J by 2 bases, with 10 bases left in between. The length of the CDR3 is 15 residues. The germline V gene encodes CDR1 SGHRS and CDR2 YFSETQ.

The chain couples TRBV6-5 to TRBJ1-2; D might be TRBD1 (6 bases). This CDR3 has 13 residues. From germline, CDR1 is MNHEY and CDR2 SVGAGI. V shed 3 bases and J shed 7 bases, with 12 bases lying between them. CDR3 protein: CASSYSQGRGYTF. In DNA form, the CDR3 reads TGTGCCAGCAGTTATTCACAGGGTCGTGGCTACACCTTC.

The chain is built from TRBV9 and TRBJ2-7; 9 nucleotides match TRBD1. Germline V CDR1 and CDR2: SGDLS, YYNGEE. CDR3 size: 15 residues. V shed 4 bases and J 7 bases; nucleotides not matched to a gene: 12. The DNA for the CDR3 is TGTGCCAGCAGCTCTCCCGGGACAGGGAGAAGGGAGCAGTACTTC. Protein sequence: CASSSPGTGRREQYF.

The V and J genes are TRBV5-1 and TRBJ2-2; 10 nucleotides align to TRBD1. This CDR3 comprises 16 residues. J lost 3 bases, V lost 3 bases, and 5 bases had no gene match. Germline lookup yields CDR1 SGHRS and CDR2 YFSETQ. CDR3 loop: CASSSGQGSYTGELFF. The CDR3 bases are TGCGCCAGCAGCTCGGGACAGGGGTCCTACACCGGGGAGCTGTTTTTT.

The chain has TRBV7-2 and TRBJ1-2; possibly TRBD1 for D (5 bases). Trimming took 1 base from V and 0 from J, leaving 9 bases between them. CDR1 SGHTA and CDR2 FQGNSA come from the germline V gene. The CDR3 is 15 residues long. The DNA for the CDR3 is TGTGCCAGCAGCTTAGATAAGGGGACTAACTATGGCTACACCTTC. It translates to CASSLDKGTNYGYTF. The full variable domain, completed using reference TRBV7-2 and TRBJ1-2, is GAGVSQSPSNKVTEKGKDVELRCDPISGHTALYWYRQSLGQGLEFLIYFQGNSAPDKSGLPSDRFSAERTGGSVSTLTIQRTQQEDSAVYLCASSLDKGTNYGYTFGSGTRLTVV.

The J gene is TRBJ2-1, the V gene TRBV2; 7 bases fit TRBD1. Per the germline V gene, CDR1 is SNHLY and CDR2 is FYNNEI. The CDR3 runs 13 residues. The junction had 5 bases not matched to a gene; V was cut back by 6 bases and J by 6 bases. The CDR3 region has the DNA TGTGCCAGCAGCACAGGGGCGGTCAATGAGCAGTTCTTC. It codes for CASSTGAVNEQFF.

V gene TRBV30 combines with J gene TRBJ2-4; 8 bases agree with TRBD1. V gave up 5 bases and J gave up 8 bases; unmatched junction bases: 11. The germline V gene encodes CDR1 GTSNPN and CDR2 SVGIG (reference sequence). The CDR3 covers 14 residues. The CDR3 loop is CAWGTGEMKDIQYF. In nucleotides, the CDR3 is TGTGCCTGGGGGACAGGAGAGATGAAAGACATTCAGTACTTC.

The chain couples TRBV2 to TRBJ2-5, with TRBD2 as a possible D gene (6 bases). This CDR3 has 18 residues. CDR1 and CDR2 from the germline V gene are SNHLY and FYNNEI. V dropped 3 bases and J dropped 5 bases, with 25 bases sitting between them. CDR3 region: CASSDLVLMGAGRETQYF. DNA of the CDR3: TGTGCCAGCAGTGATTTGGTTCTCATGGGCGCGGGAAGGGAGACCCAGTACTTC. The full variable domain, in which reference TRBV2 and TRBJ2-5 provide the parts outside the CDR3, is EPEVTQTPSHQVTQMGQEVILRCVPISNHLYFYWYRQILGQKVEFLVSFYNNEISEKSEIFDDQFSVERPDGSNFTLKIRSTKLEDSAMYFCASSDLVLMGAGRETQYFGPGTRLLVL.

The chain employs TRBV6-5 and TRBJ2-1; tentatively, D is TRBD1 (6 bases). Germline loops: CDR1 MNHEY, CDR2 SVGAGI. The V end lost 0 bases, the J end lost 6 bases, and 9 bases lay between the germline ends. The CDR3 consists of 14 residues. This CDR3 reads CASSYSYRANEQFF. DNA of the CDR3: TGTGCCAGCAGTTACTCATACAGGGCCAATGAGCAGTTCTTC.

The chain joins TRBV10-3 to TRBJ1-1; TRBD1 might be the D (6 bases). The ends were cut back, 0 bases at V and 5 bases at J, with 13 bases in the middle. CDR1 and CDR2 (germline): ENHRY, SYGVKD. There are 15 residues in the CDR3. The chain's CDR3 is CAISESKQGVTEAFF. CDR3 bases: TGTGCCATCAGTGAGTCTAAACAGGGCGTTACTGAAGCTTTCTTT.

This clone has just a few counts. The chain joins TRBV4-3 to TRBJ2-5, with TRBD1 matching over 10 bases. The CDR3 is 18 residues long. The germline CDR1 and CDR2 sequences are LGHNA and YSLEER. Trimming took 3 bases from V and 1 from J; bases not matched to a gene: 11. The CDR3 loop reads CASSHYRTGTGAQETQYF. In nucleotides, the CDR3 is TGCGCCAGCAGCCATTATCGCACCGGGACAGGGGCCCAAGAGACCCAGTACTTC.

The chain recombines TRBV30 with TRBJ1-2, with D perhaps TRBD1 (5 bases). CDR1 is GTSNPN and CDR2 is SVGIG in the germline V gene (reference sequence). This CDR3 region has 14 residues. Between the trimmed V and J ends, which lost 5 bases and 6 bases, there was a span of 19 bases. CDR3 sequence (DNA): TGTGCCTGGGGCCTCATCGGCAGGGTTAATGGCTACACCTTC. Amino acids: CAWGLIGRVNGYTF.

This clone is a singleton in its sample. This sequence joins TRBV24-1 and TRBJ2-2, with no clear D. Germline V gene lookup returns CDR1 KGHDR and CDR2 SFDVKD. This CDR3 has 14 amino acids. Trimming pared 4 bases from V and 1 base from J, leaving 6 bases between. The CDR3 loop reads CATSDPRNTGELFF. The CDR3 nucleotides read TGTGCCACCAGTGACCCCCGGAACACCGGGGAGCTGTTTTTT.

Comments on this clone: Distinct nucleotide sequences in the sample also encode this CDR3. The chain joins TRBV7-3 to TRBJ1-4; D is ambiguous. V was clipped by 1 base and J by 8 bases, with 8 bases between them. This CDR3 region has 13 residues. From germline, CDR1 is SGHTA and CDR2 FQGTGA. The chain's CDR3 is CASSLNAGEKLFF. CDR3 nucleotides: TGTGCCAGCAGCTTAAATGCGGGGGAAAAACTGTTTTTT.

The CDR3 region is CAIRELTSADTQYF. The CDR3 region has the DNA TGTGCCATCAGGGAACTTACTAGCGCAGATACGCAGTATTTT. The chain employs TRBV10-3 and TRBJ2-3, with 7 positions matching TRBD2. Unmatched junction bases numbered 7, after V lost 6 bases and J lost 4 bases. This CDR3 region has 14 residues. From germline, CDR1 is ENHRY and CDR2 SYGVKD.

V usage is TRBV5-1 and J usage is TRBJ1-1, with a tentative D call TRBD1 (6 bases). The length of the CDR3 is 16 residues. V dropped 0 bases and J dropped 1 base, with 13 bases sitting between them. CDR1 and CDR2 (germline): SGHRS, YFSETQ. CDR3 nucleotide sequence: TGCGCCAGCAGCTTGGCCGCAGGGGCCTGGAACACTGAAGCTTTCTTT. This translates into CASSLAAGAWNTEAFF.

This clone was found a few times. The V call is TRBV28, the J call TRBJ1-2; 7 bases agree with TRBD1. CDR1 and CDR2 from the germline V gene are MDHEN and SYDVKM. The CDR3 has 15 amino acids. V shed 6 bases, J shed 4 bases, and the junction held 11 bases outside the gene matches. The CDR3 is CASRDRQGAIYGYTF. The CDR3 DNA follows: TGTGCCAGCAGAGATCGACAGGGCGCGATCTATGGCTACACCTTC.

The chain has TRBV5-3 and TRBJ1-5; 7 nucleotides line up with TRBD1. TRBV5-3 is labeled an ORF, and its function is uncertain. V dropped 4 bases and J dropped 8; count of bases not matched to a gene: 9. The CDR3 has 14 residues. CDR3 coding DNA: TGTGCCAGAAGCGATGCGACAGGGTGTGAGCCCCAGCATTTT. Residues: CARSDATGCEPQHF.

This clone was picked up one time. The V call is TRBV4-3, the J call TRBJ2-7; D gene ambiguous. Germline V gene data show CDR1 as LGHNA and CDR2 as YSLEER. V dropped 1 base and J dropped 5 bases, with 12 bases sitting between them. The CDR3 extends over 14 amino acids. The CDR3 DNA is TGCGCCAGCAGCCAAGGGTTCCAGAGGCACGAGCAGTACTTC. Its protein product is CASSQGFQRHEQYF.

This clone has more than one count but fewer than ten. The V gene is TRBV27, the J gene TRBJ2-2; possibly TRBD1 for D (5 bases). This CDR3 region has 16 residues. V was cut by 4 bases and J by 1 base, with 13 bases left in between. Germline CDR1 reads MNHEY; CDR2 reads SMNVEV (reference sequence). The CDR3 DNA follows: TGTGCCAGCAGTTCGTATAGGACATGGAACACCGGGGAGCTGTTTTTT. Translating it yields CASSSYRTWNTGELFF.

This clone was detected only once. The chain uses TRBV7-2 and TRBJ1-3; the D gene is possibly TRBD1 (6 bases). The V gene's germline CDR1 is SGHTA and CDR2 FQGNSA. V was shortened by 4 bases and J by 4 bases, with 8 bases between the two germline ends. The CDR3 totals 13 residues. The CDR3 sequence: CASSSGQGNTIYF. CDR3 nucleotide sequence: TGTGCCAGCAGCTCCGGACAGGGAAACACCATATATTTT. The full variable domain, its missing parts supplied by reference TRBV7-2 and TRBJ1-3, is GAGVSQSPSNKVTEKGKDVELRCDPISGHTALYWYRQSLGQGLEFLIYFQGNSAPDKSGLPSDRFSAERTGGSVSTLTIQRTQQEDSAVYLCASSSGQGNTIYFGEGSWLTVV.

The CDR3 region is CASSPTRTGGVHGYTF. The CDR3 bases are TGTGCCAGCAGCCCCACGAGGACAGGGGGCGTCCATGGCTACACCTTC. The V and J genes are TRBV7-6 and TRBJ1-2; 11 bases align to TRBD1. The CDR3 loop spans 16 amino acids. Germline V gene sequence: CDR1 SGHVS, CDR2 FNYEAQ. The ends lost 5 bases at V and 6 bases at J; junction bases unmatched: 11.

The chain recombines TRBV24-1 with TRBJ1-2; TRBD1 agrees at 7 bases. In germline, CDR1 is KGHDR, CDR2 SFDVKD. The CDR3 is made up of 14 amino acids. Losses at the gene ends were 4 bases for V and 8 bases for J; bases not matched to a gene: 9. The CDR3 sequence: CATSDPGQAMGYTF. CDR3 coding DNA: TGTGCCACCAGTGACCCTGGACAGGCGATGGGCTACACCTTC.